One and the same sample provided the 9 T cell receptor beta chains below, sequenced in a study of shared clonotypes between healthy human individuals. Assay: immunoSEQ multiplex PCR; the TCRdb copy retains only in-frame clones and omits some. Here the sample spans about 1 million clones, around 75% being singletons. Sequencing input: memory CD4+ T cells sorted from blood. Sample subset: CD45RA-negative fraction. The origin of the receptors is a man between 18 and 35 years old in good health.

The chain recombines TRBV6-1 with TRBJ1-2; D is possibly TRBD1 (6 bases). Trimming took off 6 bases at V and 4 bases at J, with 12 bases between the two ends. There are 13 residues in the CDR3. Germline V gene data show CDR1 as MNHNS and CDR2 as SASEGT. CDR3 loop: CASRAGGAYGYTF. As DNA, the CDR3 is TGTGCCAGCAGGGCGGGGGGCGCCTATGGCTACACCTTC.

The genes are TRBV11-2 and TRBJ2-4, with TRBD2 identical over 11 bases. This CDR3 region has 18 residues. With 2 bases clipped from V and 0 bases from J, the junction kept 6 bases outside the gene matches. Germline V gives CDR1 SGHAT, CDR2 FQNNGV. As DNA, the CDR3 is TGTGCCAGCAGCTTACCACCCGGGACTAGCGGAGCCAAAAACATTCAGTACTTC. The encoded protein is CASSLPPGTSGAKNIQYF.

The V and J genes are TRBV15 and TRBJ1-4; D is unclear. Looked up from germline, CDR1 is LNHNV and CDR2 is YYDKDF (reference sequence). This CDR3 is built from 17 residues. V shed 2 bases and J shed 0 bases, with 13 bases lying between them. As DNA, the CDR3 is TGTGCCACCAGCAGAAAACCCACCTCAGCAACTAATGAAAAACTGTTTTTT. This translates into CATSRKPTSATNEKLFF.

This chain uses TRBV10-3 with TRBJ2-5; 8 nucleotides line up with TRBD2. CDR3 size: 14 residues. V lost 5 bases and J lost 4; bases outside the gene matches: 6. The germline gives CDR1 ENHRY, CDR2 SYGVKD. The CDR3 here is CAISSGGRGETQYF. The CDR3 region has the DNA TGTGCCATCAGTAGCGGGGGCCGGGGAGAGACCCAGTACTTC.

The J gene is TRBJ2-5, the V gene TRBV7-2; no clear D gene. From germline, CDR1 is SGHTA and CDR2 FQGNSA. V dropped 1 base and J dropped 6 bases, with 9 bases sitting between them. There are 13 residues in the CDR3. The CDR3 DNA is TGTGCCAGCAGCTTAGGTTTTGACCAGACCCAGTACTTC. Its translation is CASSLGFDQTQYF.

This clone was found a few times. Other DNA sequences in this specimen translate into the identical CDR3. The chain employs TRBV7-2 and TRBJ2-7; 9 bases match TRBD2. Unmatched junction bases numbered 5, after V lost 1 base and J lost 4 bases. The CDR3 has 15 amino acids. Germline values: CDR1 SGHTA, CDR2 FQGNSA. This chain's CDR3 is CASSLDLAGLYEQYF. The CDR3 coding sequence is TGTGCCAGCAGCTTAGACCTAGCGGGACTGTACGAGCAGTACTTC.

V usage is TRBV30 and J usage is TRBJ2-2; D possibly uses TRBD1 or TRBD2 (6 bases each). V was trimmed by 0 bases and J by 3 bases, leaving 11 bases between them. The CDR3 sequence is 15 residues long. Germline V gives CDR1 GTSNPN, CDR2 SVGIG (reference sequence). CDR3 residues: CAWSVRRGDTGELFF. The CDR3 region has the DNA TGTGCCTGGAGTGTACGAAGGGGGGACACCGGGGAGCTGTTTTTT.

The chain recombines TRBV27 with TRBJ2-6; TRBD1 matches at 7 bases. The CDR3 totals 16 residues. The germline gives CDR1 MNHEY, CDR2 SMNVEV (reference sequence). V shed 5 bases, J shed 2 bases, and the junction held 6 bases outside the gene matches. CDR3 loop: CASSELRGPGANVLTF. CDR3 in DNA: TGTGCCAGCAGTGAATTGAGGGGGCCTGGGGCCAACGTCCTGACTTTC. The entire variable domain, with the rest obtained from reference TRBV27 and TRBJ2-6, is as follows: EAQVTQNPRYLITVTGKKLTVTCSQNMNHEYMSWYRQDPGLGLRQIYYSMNVEVTDKGDVPEGYKVSRKEKRNFPLILESPSPNQTSLYFCASSELRGPGANVLTFGAGSRLTVL.

This clone occurred a few times. The chain joins TRBV28 to TRBJ2-7; 11 bases map to TRBD1. This CDR3 region has 15 residues. CDR1 and CDR2 from the germline V gene are MDHEN and SYDVKM. The ends lost 6 bases at V and 2 bases at J; junction bases unmatched: 6. In DNA, the CDR3 is TGTGCCAGCAGACCGGGGACAGGGGGTACCTACGAGCAGTACTTC. Translating gives CASRPGTGGTYEQYF.